What follows are 26 T cell receptor beta chains derived from one specimen sequenced in a study of blood T cell repertoires in COVID-19. Only in-frame clones appear in the TCRdb table, and some are missing; sequencing was by immunoSEQ multiplex PCR. The repertoire holds approximately 97,000 clones, with around 80% as singletons. Sequencing input: peripheral blood. All receptors derive from a man aged 55 to 70 with active or convalescent COVID-19.

The V call is TRBV29-1, the J call TRBJ1-2; tentatively, D is TRBD1 (5 bases). V was trimmed by 1 base and J by 8 bases, leaving 11 bases between them. The germline gives CDR1 SQVTM, CDR2 ANQGSEA. The CDR3 length is 12 residues. CDR3 sequence reads: CSVEGRGRGYTF. In DNA form, the CDR3 reads TGCAGCGTTGAAGGTCGGGGGAGGGGCTACACCTTC.

This clone was seen a few times. The chain couples TRBV7-9 to TRBJ1-6; 7 nucleotides agree with TRBD1. Germline lookup yields CDR1 SEHNR and CDR2 FQNEAQ (reference sequence). V dropped 6 bases and J dropped 3; count of bases not matched to a gene: 5. This CDR3 contains 15 residues. This CDR3 is CASSLTGNYNSPLHF. The CDR3 nucleotides are TGTGCCAGCAGTTTGACAGGGAACTATAATTCACCCCTCCACTTT.

The CDR3 sequence: CASSRARFSYEKLFF. The CDR3 region has the DNA TGTGCCAGCAGTCGAGCCCGGTTTTCTTATGAAAAACTGTTTTTT. V is TRBV6-5 and J is TRBJ1-4; D gene uncertain. There are 15 residues in the CDR3. Trimming shortened V by 5 bases and J by 6 bases, and 16 bases separated the two germline ends. CDR1 is MNHEY, CDR2 SVGAGI, per germline.

This clone is a singleton in its sample. The J gene is TRBJ2-1, the V gene TRBV4-1; 10 nucleotides align to TRBD2. The CDR3 is 17 amino acids. Germline V gene data show CDR1 as MGHRA and CDR2 as YSYEKL. The V and J ends lost 4 bases and 3 bases, in that order; junction bases with no gene match: 9. CDR3 amino acids: CASSRESGTSVYNEQFF. The CDR3 region has the DNA TGCGCCAGCAGCCGTGAATCCGGGACTAGCGTCTACAATGAGCAGTTCTTC.

This chain joins TRBV24-1 and TRBJ2-2; TRBD2 matches 11 bases. V lost 1 base and J lost 0; bases outside the gene matches: 12. This CDR3 contains 21 residues. Germline loops: CDR1 KGHDR, CDR2 SFDVKD. The CDR3 loop reads CATSDFPTSGSSYTNTGELFF. The CDR3, as DNA: TGTGCCACCAGTGATTTCCCCACTAGCGGGAGCTCTTATACGAACACCGGGGAGCTGTTTTTT.

V usage is TRBV9 and J usage is TRBJ2-1, with 7 bases aligning to TRBD2. V dropped 0 bases and J dropped 5; count of bases not matched to a gene: 14. CDR1 and CDR2 from the germline V gene are SGDLS and YYNGEE. CDR3 length: 18 residues. The CDR3 sequence: CASSVGAPLAVRDNEQFF. CDR3 DNA sequence: TGTGCCAGCAGCGTAGGGGCCCCTCTAGCGGTCCGCGACAATGAGCAGTTCTTC.

A few counts support this clone. The chain recombines TRBV2 with TRBJ2-7; D is ambiguous. Germline CDR1 SNHLY, CDR2 FYNNEI. The CDR3 has 12 amino acids. V lost 6 bases and J lost 4, with 10 bases in between. CDR3 nucleotides: TGTGCCAGCAGCCTATTGATATACGAGCAGTACGTC. Protein sequence: CASSLLIYEQYV.

This clone was seen a handful of times. V usage is TRBV21-1 and J usage is TRBJ2-7; TRBD2, the D gene given by the table, was not confirmed from the DNA. TRBV21-1 is noted as a pseudogene. There are 15 residues in the CDR3. Here the CDR3 reads CASSPSFSRAYEQYV. The CDR3 DNA reads as TGTGCCAGCAGCCCTAGCTTCTCGAGAGCCTACGAGCAGTACGTC.

The gene calls are TRBV11-3 and TRBJ1-1; the D gene is possibly TRBD1 (5 bases). Per the germline V gene, CDR1 is SGHNT and CDR2 is YENEEA. V dropped 5 bases and J dropped 4 bases, with 26 bases sitting between them. The CDR3 contains 18 residues. The CDR3 coding sequence is TGTGCCAGCAGCCCCCGATATCCGGGACGGGGGGGGAGCACTGAAGCTTTCTTT. Encoded protein: CASSPRYPGRGGSTEAFF.

The rearrangement uses TRBV11-2 and TRBJ2-1, with TRBD1 matching over 9 bases. Trimming removed 6 bases from V and 8 bases from J; junction bases left unmatched: 11. CDR1 is SGHAT and CDR2 is FQNNGV in the germline V gene. The CDR3 extends over 15 amino acids. The CDR3 loop reads CASRMGQGGMDEQFF. The CDR3 DNA reads TGTGCCAGCAGGATGGGACAGGGAGGTATGGATGAGCAGTTCTTC.

As regards this clone: This specimen includes other DNA sequences encoding the same CDR3. The rearrangement uses TRBV7-9 and TRBJ1-1; 8 positions agree with TRBD1. In germline, CDR1 is SEHNR, CDR2 FQNEAQ (reference sequence). The CDR3 extends over 14 amino acids. V gave up 5 bases and J gave up 1 base; unmatched junction bases: 3. The CDR3 sequence: CASSPTGGNTEAFF. The CDR3 DNA is TGTGCCAGCAGCCCTACAGGGGGGAACACTGAAGCTTTCTTT.

The chain employs TRBV7-5 and TRBJ2-5; the D call TRBD2 from the table was never checked on the DNA. TRBV7-5 is a recognized pseudogene. CDR3 size: 15 residues. CDR3 sequence: CARSSLTPYQETQYF. For the CDR3, the DNA is TGTGCCAGAAGCTCACTTACTCCGTACCAAGAGACCCAGTACTTC.

This rearrangement joins TRBV5-1 to TRBJ1-2, with a weak D call TRBD1 (5 bases). The CDR3 runs to 14 residues. V was clipped by 2 bases and J by 1 base, with 9 bases between them. Germline lookup yields CDR1 SGHRS and CDR2 YFSETQ. For the CDR3, the DNA is TGCGCCAGCAGCTTAGACAGTTTTAACTATGGCTACACCTTC. This encodes CASSLDSFNYGYTF.

This clone appeared a few times. The chain has TRBV11-2 and TRBJ1-1; 7 positions match TRBD1. The CDR3 is 14 residues long. CDR1 and CDR2 from the germline V gene are SGHAT and FQNNGV. J was trimmed by 5 bases and V by 4 bases; bases with no gene match: 7. The CDR3 sequence: CASSSSGGSTEAFF. CDR3 bases: TGTGCCAGCAGCTCCTCAGGGGGGAGTACTGAAGCTTTCTTT.

The V call is TRBV24-1, the J call TRBJ2-3; possibly TRBD2 for D (5 bases). With 5 bases removed from V and 5 bases from J, the gap between germline ends came to 10 bases. This CDR3 comprises 13 residues. Germline lookup yields CDR1 KGHDR and CDR2 SFDVKD. The CDR3 region is CATSGYGEDTQYF. For the CDR3, the DNA is TGTGCCACCAGTGGGTACGGGGAAGATACGCAGTATTTT.

The gene calls are TRBV7-3 and TRBJ2-5; the D gene is possibly TRBD1 (6 bases). Germline values: CDR1 SGHTA, CDR2 FQGTGA. V shed 6 bases and J shed 5 bases, with 16 bases lying between them. The CDR3 length is 14 residues. The CDR3 loop is CASSPDRLKETQYF. DNA for the CDR3: TGTGCCAGCAGTCCCGACAGGTTGAAGGAGACCCAGTACTTC.

The chain links TRBV14 to TRBJ2-7; 7 nucleotides line up with TRBD1. Germline CDR1 SGHDN, CDR2 FVKESK. This CDR3 comprises 13 residues. V lost 4 bases to trimming and J lost 3 bases; unmatched junction nucleotides: 3. Here the CDR3 DNA reads TGTGCCAGCAGCCGTCGACAGGGCTACGAGCAGTACGTC. It yields the protein CASSRRQGYEQYV.

This chain joins TRBV29-1 and TRBJ2-5; 10 nucleotides agree with TRBD2. J lost 6 bases, V lost 1 base, and 5 bases had no gene match. The germline V gene has CDR1 SQVTM and CDR2 ANQGSEA. The CDR3 is made up of 14 amino acids. As DNA, the CDR3 is TGCAGCGTTGAAGTAGGCACTAGCGGGAAGACCCAGTACTTC. This codes for CSVEVGTSGKTQYF.

The gene calls are TRBV27 and TRBJ2-5; 9 positions match TRBD2. In germline, CDR1 is MNHEY, CDR2 SMNVEV (reference sequence). The CDR3 is 15 residues long. Unmatched junction bases numbered 9, after V lost 6 bases and J lost 4 bases. The CDR3 DNA reads as TGTGCCAGCAGAACGATAGCGGGAGTAAGAGAGACCCAGTACTTC. Its translation: CASRTIAGVRETQYF.

This clone was seen a few times. This rearrangement joins TRBV18 to TRBJ2-1, with 9 bases that match TRBD2. The germline V gene encodes CDR1 KGHSH and CDR2 LQKENI. J lost 6 bases, V lost 3 bases, and 18 bases had no gene match. The CDR3 has 19 residues. The CDR3 coding sequence is TGTGCCAGCTCACCTACATCAATGGGCGGACTAGCGAGGTCCAATGAGCAGTTCTTC. It yields the protein CASSPTSMGGLARSNEQFF.

The chain is built from TRBV2 and TRBJ2-7, with 12 bases aligning to TRBD2. The CDR3 consists of 14 residues. CDR1 is SNHLY and CDR2 is FYNNEI in the germline V gene. V was clipped by 8 bases and J by 3 bases; unmatched bases: 5. The CDR3 sequence is CASATSGRFYEQYF. The CDR3, as DNA: TGTGCCAGCGCGACTAGCGGGAGATTCTACGAGCAGTACTTC.

The chain combines TRBV29-1 with TRBJ1-1, with TRBD1 identical over 11 bases. V shed 6 bases and J 0 bases; nucleotides not matched to a gene: 6. The CDR3 is made up of 15 amino acids. The germline V gene encodes CDR1 SQVTM and CDR2 ANQGSEA. The CDR3 region has the DNA TGCAGCGTCGGAGGGACAGGGGGTTTGAACACTGAAGCTTTCTTT. Amino acids: CSVGGTGGLNTEAFF.

This chain joins TRBV6-1 and TRBJ2-7, with D possibly matching TRBD1 (6 bases). V gave up 1 base and J gave up 7 bases, with 17 bases separating them. Germline V gene data show CDR1 as MNHNS and CDR2 as SASEGT. The CDR3 is 15 residues long. The CDR3 DNA sequence: TGTGCCAGCAGTGAAGTCCCAGGGGCCTCGCGGGAGCAGTACGTC. Amino acids: CASSEVPGASREQYV.

Comments on this clone: Compared with germline, one end of the junction differs, possibly owing to a read error. The chain couples TRBV6-2 or TRBV6-3 to TRBJ2-1; the D gene is possibly TRBD1 (6 bases). Germline V lookup: CDR1 MNHEY, CDR2 SVGEGT. This CDR3 is built from 14 residues. The CDR3, as DNA: TGTGCCAGCAGTTACTCAACTCCGGGACAAGCGGAGCTCTTC. Amino acid sequence: CASSYSTPGQAELF.

The V call is TRBV29-1, the J call TRBJ2-7; weak D call: TRBD2 (5 bases). The CDR3 consists of 12 residues. CDR1 and CDR2 from the germline V gene are SQVTM and ANQGSEA. The V and J ends lost 5 bases and 7 bases respectively, with 15 bases between them. CDR3 DNA: TGCAGCGTTTTGGTGGCCGGGGTGGAGCAGTACTTC. It yields the protein CSVLVAGVEQYF.

V usage is TRBV28 and J usage is TRBJ1-2; D not resolved. CDR3 length: 13 residues. The V end was cut by 4 bases, the J end by 4 bases, with 10 bases between. Per germline, CDR1 MDHEN and CDR2 SYDVKM. The CDR3 reads CASSSEAVYGYTF. The CDR3 DNA follows: TGTGCCAGCAGTTCGGAGGCTGTCTATGGCTACACCTTC.